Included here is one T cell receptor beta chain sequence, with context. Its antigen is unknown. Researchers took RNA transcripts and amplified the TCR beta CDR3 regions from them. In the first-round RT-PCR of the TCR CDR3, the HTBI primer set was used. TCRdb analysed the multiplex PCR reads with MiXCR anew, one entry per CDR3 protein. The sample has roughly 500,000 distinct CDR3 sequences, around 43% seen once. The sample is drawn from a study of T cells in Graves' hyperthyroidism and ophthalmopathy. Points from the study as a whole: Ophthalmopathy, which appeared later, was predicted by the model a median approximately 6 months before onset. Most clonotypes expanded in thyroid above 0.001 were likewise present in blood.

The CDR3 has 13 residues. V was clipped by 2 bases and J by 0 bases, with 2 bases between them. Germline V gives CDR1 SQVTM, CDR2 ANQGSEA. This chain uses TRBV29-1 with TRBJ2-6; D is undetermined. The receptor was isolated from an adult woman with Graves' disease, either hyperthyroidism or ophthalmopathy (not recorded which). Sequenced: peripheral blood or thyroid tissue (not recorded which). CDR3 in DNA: TGCAGCGTTGAATACTCTGGGGCCAACGTCCTGACTTTC. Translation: CSVEYSGANVLTF.